Here is one TCR beta chain with its context. The antigen is unknown. For TCR beta, libraries came from quantitative 5'-RACE with molecular barcodes. TCRdb processed the 5' RACE reads anew with MiXCR; each CDR3 protein has one entry. The repertoire holds more than 250,000 distinct CDR3 sequences, with under 8.5% as singletons. V was clipped by 1 base and J by 2 bases, with 12 bases between them. The germline gives CDR1 MNHEY, CDR2 SMNVEV (reference sequence). The CDR3 length is 16 residues. The record originates from a study of CD8 T cells in ankylosing spondylitis. Study-level findings and limits: Disease-linked clones were reportedly significantly enriched in matched ankylosing spondylitis synovial fluid. A TCR beta motif made of several highly homologous variants seemed typical of ankylosing spondylitis blood. Prior literature has documented some motif variants in synovial fluid and blood from reactive arthritis.

The sample taken for sequencing was blood, either unsorted or a sorted T cell fraction (not recorded which). The receptor was isolated from a male donor with ankylosing spondylitis. The gene calls are TRBV27 and TRBJ1-5; tentative D call: TRBD1 (6 bases). CDR3 nucleotide sequence: TGTGCCAGCAGTTTATTAGGGGGGTTAGGCAATCAGCCCCAGCATTTT. Amino acid sequence: CASSLLGGLGNQPQHF.